These T cell receptor beta chains were read from a single sample in a study of shared clonotypes between healthy human individuals. Assay used: immunoSEQ multiplex PCR; TCRdb lists only in-frame clones, some missing. The top ten clones hold approximately 1.5% of a sample with about 1 million clones, more than 60% of them seen once. Sequencing was carried out using memory CD4+ T cells sorted from blood. Receptors originate from a man younger than 35 in good health. CDR3s include the opening cysteine and the closing phenylalanine or tryptophan. A D gene is named only where the DNA matches it firmly. The listing skips clone size in some rows; elsewhere it reads once, few, many or a size class.

cdr3_nt cdr3_aa v_call d_call clone_size j_call
TGTGCCAGCAGCGTAGGTCCGAAGAACACTGAAGCTTTCTTT CASSVGPKNTEAFF TRBV9 - - TRBJ1-1
TGTGCCAGCCCCCGGCCCCCGGATACGCAGTATTTT CASPRPPDTQYF TRBV19 - - TRBJ2-3
TGTGCCAGCACCTCCGGACAGAAGCCTGTCTATGGCTACACCTTC CASTSGQKPVYGYTF TRBV6-5 - - TRBJ1-2
TGTGCCAGTAGTGGATCCGTTCGGGGGGAGACCCAGTACTTC CASSGSVRGETQYF TRBV19 - - TRBJ2-5
TGTGCCAGCAGCGAGAGGGGGGGCAATGAGCAGTTCTTC CASSERGGNEQFF TRBV9 - - TRBJ2-1
TGTGCCAGCAGCCCGGCGTTGGAGCGACGGGGGGACTATGGCTACACCTTC CASSPALERRGDYGYTF TRBV5-4 - - TRBJ1-2
TGTGCCAGCAGCCGTGGGGGTTGGAATGAGCAGTTCTTC CASSRGGWNEQFF TRBV2 - - TRBJ2-1
TGTGCCTGGAGCCCCGGGACAGGGTCTGAAAAACTGTTTTTT CAWSPGTGSEKLFF TRBV30 TRBD1 - TRBJ1-4
TGTGCCAGCAGCTCTAGGGGGGGCCCAGGCAAAAACATTCAGTACTTC CASSSRGGPGKNIQYF TRBV28 - once TRBJ2-4
TGTGCCAGCTTTACAAGGCTAAGCTCCTACGAGCAGTACTTC CASFTRLSSYEQYF TRBV28 - once TRBJ2-7
TGTGCCAGCAGCTCGGGTAGCGGGAGTTCGAACACCGGGGAGCTGTTTTTT CASSSGSGSSNTGELFF TRBV7-9 TRBD2 - TRBJ2-2
TGTGCCAGCTCACCGGGGACGTGGGACCGGTACTTC CASSPGTWDRYF TRBV18 - - TRBJ2-7
TGTGCCAGCTCACCGACAGGGGGGAGCACAGATACGCAGTATTTT CASSPTGGSTDTQYF TRBV18 TRBD1 - TRBJ2-3
TGTGCCAGCAGCGTTATGGCAGGCGAAACCTACGAGCAGTACTTC CASSVMAGETYEQYF TRBV9 - - TRBJ2-7
TGTGCCAGTAGTCGACTTAACGTAAACCGCTGGGAGCTGTTTTTT CASSRLNVNRWELFF TRBV19 - few TRBJ2-2
TGCGCCAGCAGCTTGGAAGTCAACGAGCAGTACTTC CASSLEVNEQYF TRBV5-1 - once TRBJ2-7
TGTGCCAGCAGCCAAGATGGCGGGACAGGGGTTTCACCCCTCCACTTT CASSQDGGTGVSPLHF TRBV14 TRBD1 - TRBJ1-6
TGCAGCGCCGAGGAACGGGCCGAAAACATTCAGTACTTC CSAEERAENIQYF TRBV29-1 - - TRBJ2-4
TGTGCCAGCAGCTGGACAGGGGTCAATGAAAAACTGTTTTTT CASSWTGVNEKLFF TRBV7-2 TRBD1 - TRBJ1-4
TGTGCCAGCTCACCCCAGGGGGCACTCTCCGGGGAGCTGTTTTTT CASSPQGALSGELFF TRBV18 TRBD1 few TRBJ2-2
TGTGCCAGCACCCAATACTACAGGGCTAACTATGGCTACACCTTC CASTQYYRANYGYTF TRBV9 - - TRBJ1-2
TGTGCCAGCAGCGTAGGGTCTAGCGGAGCCTCCACAGATACGCAGTATTTT CASSVGSSGASTDTQYF TRBV9 TRBD2 once TRBJ2-3
TGCAGTGCCAACATGGCCTATGGCTACACCTTC CSANMAYGYTF TRBV20-1 - - TRBJ1-2
TGTGCCAGCAGCTTGAGCGCGGGAGACGGGGAGCTGTTTTTT CASSLSAGDGELFF TRBV7-2 TRBD2 - TRBJ2-2
TGTGCCAGCAGTTACTCCCGACTAGCGGGGGGCGAGCAGTACTTC CASSYSRLAGGEQYF TRBV6-5 TRBD2 - TRBJ2-7
TGTGCCAGTAGTATCCTAGCGGGAGTACGGGAGACCCAGTACTTC CASSILAGVRETQYF TRBV19 TRBD2 - TRBJ2-5
TGTGCCAGCAGTTACGACACAGCCTATGGCTACACCTTC CASSYDTAYGYTF TRBV6-6 - - TRBJ1-2
TGTGCCAGCAGGGAGGACAGGCTGCCAGGTGAGCAGTTCTTC CASREDRLPGEQFF TRBV2 TRBD1 - TRBJ2-1
TGTGCCAGTAGTCGGGACAGCATCTCTGGGGCCAACGTCCTGACTTTC CASSRDSISGANVLTF TRBV19 TRBD1 once TRBJ2-6
TGTGCCAGCAGCGTAGATCTTGGAGGAAACACCATATATTTT CASSVDLGGNTIYF TRBV9 - - TRBJ1-3
TGTGCCAGCAGTACATTCCAAGGTGCCTACACCTTC CASSTFQGAYTF TRBV27 - - TRBJ1-2
TGTGCCAGCATGGTCGGACCTGGAAACACCATATATTTT CASMVGPGNTIYF TRBV2 - - TRBJ1-3
TGTGCCAGCAGCCTAGCGGGAGGGCCGTGGGAGCAGTACTTC CASSLAGGPWEQYF TRBV28 TRBD2 once TRBJ2-7
TGCGCCAGCAGCCGCTGGACTAGCGGGGAGCGGTACTTC CASSRWTSGERYF TRBV5-1 TRBD2 - TRBJ2-7
TGTGCCAGCAGACCCAGGGGGCCGGGGGAGACCCAGTACTTC CASRPRGPGETQYF TRBV5-4 TRBD1 - TRBJ2-5
TGTGCCAGCTCACCACCTAACGGGAACACTGAAGCTTTCTTT CASSPPNGNTEAFF TRBV18 - - TRBJ1-1
TGTGCCACCAGCAGATCCCGGGACAGGGGAGATAGCAATCAGCCCCAGCATTTT CATSRSRDRGDSNQPQHF TRBV15 TRBD1 few TRBJ1-5
TGTGCCAGCAGCCCCCCTACCGGGGGGACCGGGGAGCTGTTTTTT CASSPPTGGTGELFF TRBV14 TRBD2 - TRBJ2-2
TGTGCCAGTAGTATTTCCGACAGTCCTCACTATGGCTACACCTTC CASSISDSPHYGYTF TRBV19 - - TRBJ1-2
TGTGCCAGCAGCCGAATCAGCAATCAGCCCCAGCATTTT CASSRISNQPQHF TRBV27 - once TRBJ1-5
TGCGCCAGCAGACAGGGACCCGACTACAATGAGCAGTTCTTC CASRQGPDYNEQFF TRBV5-1 - - TRBJ2-1
TGTGCCATCAGTACCGGGACAGGGACAGTCGGGGAGCTGTTTTTT CAISTGTGTVGELFF TRBV10-3 TRBD1 - TRBJ2-2
TGTGCCAGCAGACCCGGGGAAGTGAAAAGTAACTATGGCTACACCTTC CASRPGEVKSNYGYTF TRBV2 - once TRBJ1-2
TGTGCCAGCAGCTTAAGCGGGGGGTTCACAGATACGCAGTATTTT CASSLSGGFTDTQYF TRBV11-2 TRBD2 - TRBJ2-3
TGTGCCAGCAGCTTAGGTCAAAATGAAAAACTGTTTTTT CASSLGQNEKLFF TRBV7-2 - - TRBJ1-4
TGTGCCAGCAGTGAAGCGGCGGGACAGGGGGTGAGGGAGCAGTTCTTC CASSEAAGQGVREQFF TRBV2 TRBD1 - TRBJ2-1
TGTGCCAGCAGTAAAACTTTGAACACTGAAGCTTTCTTT CASSKTLNTEAFF TRBV7-6 - - TRBJ1-1
TGTGCCAGCACCGTCGACAGGGGCGGGGGCTACACCTTC CASTVDRGGGYTF TRBV5-5 TRBD1 once TRBJ1-2
TGCGCCAGCAGCCCGGGACTAGCGGGAGCCAAAAACATTCAGTACTTC CASSPGLAGAKNIQYF TRBV5-1 TRBD2 - TRBJ2-4
TGCGCCAGCAGCTCCGGGACTAGCGACCACAATGAGCAGTTCTTC CASSSGTSDHNEQFF TRBV5-1 TRBD2 - TRBJ2-1
TGCGCCAGCAGCCCCCTGACCTTGGCTGGCGCGCGTACGCAGTATTTT CASSPLTLAGARTQYF TRBV5-1 - once TRBJ2-3
TGTGCCAGCAGTTCTTACCAAAGCCGGAGGGGCACCGGGGAGCTGTTTTTT CASSSYQSRRGTGELFF TRBV5-6 - - TRBJ2-2
TGTGCCAGCAGCATACAGGGGACAGGGATTACCCGCAATCAGCCCCAGCATTTT CASSIQGTGITRNQPQHF TRBV7-2 TRBD1 - TRBJ1-5
TGCGCCAGCAGCCAAGGGTACACTGAAGCTTTCTTT CASSQGYTEAFF TRBV4-3 - few TRBJ1-1
TGTGCCAGCACCGACCCCTGGAGAAACGAGCAGTACTTC CASTDPWRNEQYF TRBV28 - - TRBJ2-7
TGTGCCAGCAGCTGGGGACAGACTAAAGCTTTCTTT CASSWGQTKAFF TRBV5-4 TRBD1 few TRBJ1-1
TGTGCCAGCAGCTTAGAGGGTATAGGGAACACTGAAGCTTTCTTT CASSLEGIGNTEAFF TRBV7-9 - - TRBJ1-1
TGTGCCAGCAGCCCACACATAGGACAGACCTTCTCCTACGAGCAGTACTTC CASSPHIGQTFSYEQYF TRBV5-6 - - TRBJ2-7
TGTGCCAGCAGTTTTGAGGGGTCCAATGGCTACACCTTC CASSFEGSNGYTF TRBV27 - - TRBJ1-2
TGTGCCAGCAGCTTAGGCGGTGCGGGCAATCAGCCCCAGCATTTT CASSLGGAGNQPQHF TRBV7-2 - - TRBJ1-5